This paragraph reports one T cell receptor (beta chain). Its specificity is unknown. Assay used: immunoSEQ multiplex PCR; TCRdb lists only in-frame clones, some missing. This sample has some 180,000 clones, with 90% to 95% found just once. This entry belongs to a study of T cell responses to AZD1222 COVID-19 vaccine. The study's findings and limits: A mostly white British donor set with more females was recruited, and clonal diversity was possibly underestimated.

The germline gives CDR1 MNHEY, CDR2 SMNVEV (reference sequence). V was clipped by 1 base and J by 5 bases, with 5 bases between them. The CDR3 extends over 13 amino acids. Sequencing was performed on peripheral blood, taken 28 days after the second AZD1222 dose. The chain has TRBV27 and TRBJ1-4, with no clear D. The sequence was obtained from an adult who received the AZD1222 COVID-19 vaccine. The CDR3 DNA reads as TGTGCCAGCAGTTTATTTGTAAATGAAAAACTGTTTTTT. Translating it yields CASSLFVNEKLFF.